These 28 T cell receptor beta chains share one sample of origin, sequenced in a study of cytomegalovirus exposure and HLA in healthy donors. The PCR used 60 Vbeta and 13 Jbeta primers. TCRdb's table, derived via immunoSEQ multiplex PCR, lists solely in-frame clones and lacks some. Here the sample spans about 130,000 clones, roughly four fifths being singletons. Sequenced input: PBMCs. All receptors come from an older woman in good health and CMV-seropositive.

This chain joins TRBV11-2 and TRBJ2-2; TRBD2 aligns across 8 bases. CDR3 length: 15 amino acids. The V and J ends lost 5 bases and 0 bases, in that order; junction bases with no gene match: 2. CDR1 and CDR2 (germline): SGHAT, FQNNGV. Here the CDR3 reads CASSPLAANTGELFF. In DNA form, the CDR3 reads TGTGCCAGCAGCCCACTAGCGGCGAACACCGGGGAGCTGTTTTTT.

The rearrangement links TRBV14 to TRBJ2-5, with D possibly TRBD1 on 5 matching bases. There are 15 residues in the CDR3. V lost 0 bases, J lost 1 base, and 9 bases lay in between. Germline CDR1 is SGHDN and CDR2 is FVKESK. The CDR3 region is CASSQDRVAQETQYF. CDR3 nucleotides: TGTGCCAGCAGCCAAGACAGGGTGGCCCAAGAGACCCAGTACTTC.

The chain combines TRBV7-2 with TRBJ1-2, with no clear D. The CDR3 consists of 12 residues. V lost 2 bases and J lost 6, with 7 bases in between. Germline CDR1 is SGHTA and CDR2 is FQGNSA. The CDR3 spells CASSLLVHGYTF. The CDR3 bases are TGTGCCAGCAGCTTACTCGTCCATGGCTACACCTTC.

At least ten counts were recorded for this clone. V gene TRBV4-3 combines with J gene TRBJ1-5; D is undetermined. The V gene lost 0 bases and the J gene lost 7 bases, with 13 bases spanning the gap. This CDR3 contains 15 residues. Germline V gene sequence: CDR1 LGHNA, CDR2 YSLEER. The CDR3 DNA sequence: TGCGCCAGCAGCCAAGAGGAGGGCGGGAGGCAGCCCCAGCATTTT. This sequence encodes CASSQEEGGRQPQHF.

The count of this clone is one. The chain carries TRBV14 and TRBJ2-2; 11 bases are shared with TRBD2. The CDR3 is 16 amino acids. The V segment lost 4 bases and the J segment 3 bases; nucleotides outside the gene matches: 4. Germline assignment: CDR1 SGHDN and CDR2 FVKESK. CDR3 residues: CASSPLAGAYTGELFF. The CDR3 DNA reads as TGTGCCAGCAGCCCACTAGCGGGGGCCTACACCGGGGAGCTGTTTTTT.

The chain carries TRBV4-3 and TRBJ1-1; TRBD1 matches at 9 bases. The CDR3 loop spans 16 amino acids. With V trimmed by 1 base and J by 3 bases, 6 bases remained unmatched. CDR1 and CDR2 (germline): LGHNA, YSLEER. The CDR3 loop reads CASSQAWTGEDTEAFF. Here the CDR3 DNA reads TGCGCCAGCAGCCAAGCTTGGACAGGGGAGGACACTGAAGCTTTCTTT.

This rearrangement joins TRBV4-2 to TRBJ1-2; D may be TRBD1 (6 bases). The V gene's germline CDR1 is LGHNA and CDR2 YNFKEQ. Trimming removed 4 bases at V and 8 bases at J, with 23 bases between. The CDR3 spans 16 residues. Here the CDR3 reads CASSPPGAGHRIGYTF. CDR3 bases: TGTGCCAGCAGCCCTCCTGGAGCGGGACACCGGATCGGCTACACCTTC.

The chain joins TRBV5-1 to TRBJ2-1; D remains ambiguous. The CDR3 has 11 amino acids. Germline CDR1 and CDR2: SGHRS and YFSETQ. Trimming took 3 bases from V and 7 from J, leaving 5 bases between them. CDR3 loop: CASSSQNEQFF. DNA for the CDR3: TGCGCCAGCAGCTCTCAGAATGAGCAGTTCTTC.

The chain joins TRBV2 to TRBJ2-1, with D tentatively TRBD1 (6 bases). Germline CDR1 and CDR2: SNHLY and FYNNEI. CDR3 length equals 17 residues. The germline V and J ends were trimmed by 5 bases and 0 bases, with 17 bases remaining between them. The CDR3: CASSLLTTGSSYNEQFF. The CDR3 DNA follows: TGTGCCAGCAGTCTCCTGACTACAGGGAGCTCCTACAATGAGCAGTTCTTC.

This rearrangement joins TRBV7-2 to TRBJ2-3, with D possibly being TRBD1 (6 bases). Germline V gives CDR1 SGHTA, CDR2 FQGNSA. The V end lost 1 base, the J end lost 5 bases, and 10 bases lay between the germline ends. This CDR3 is built from 14 residues. The CDR3 DNA is TGTGCCAGCAGCTTAGTGGGGGCAGTAGATACGCAGTATTTT. This sequence encodes CASSLVGAVDTQYF.

The chain combines TRBV5-1 with TRBJ2-7; 11 bases agree with TRBD2. The CDR3 is made up of 15 amino acids. Germline CDR1 reads SGHRS; CDR2 reads YFSETQ. The J segment lost 5 bases and the V segment lost 4 bases, leaving 8 bases of the junction unmatched. CDR3 DNA: TGCGCCAGCAGCGTACCGACTAGCGGGACAGACGAGCAGTACTTC. Encoded protein: CASSVPTSGTDEQYF. Filled out from reference TRBV5-1 and TRBJ2-7, the complete variable domain reads KAGVTQTPRYLIKTRGQQVTLSCSPISGHRSVSWYQQTPGQGLQFLFEYFSETQRNKGNFPGRFSGRQFSNSRSEMNVSTLELGDSALYLCASSVPTSGTDEQYFGPGTRLTVT.

The chain is built from TRBV6-4 and TRBJ2-3; 9 bases map to TRBD2. This CDR3 spans 14 amino acids. The trim removed 6 bases at V and 3 bases at J, leaving 4 bases unmatched. Germline CDR1 MRHNA, CDR2 SNTAGT. The CDR3 DNA reads TGTGCCAGCAGCTATAGCGGGGGAACAGATACGCAGTATTTT. Translated, it gives CASSYSGGTDTQYF.

CDR3 sequence: CASSGGTGSGQFF. The CDR3 nucleotides are TGCGCCAGCAGCGGAGGGACAGGGAGCGGGCAGTTCTTC. The chain has TRBV5-1 and TRBJ2-1, with 9 bases that match TRBD1. Germline values: CDR1 SGHRS, CDR2 YFSETQ. The junction had 8 bases not matched to a gene; V was cut back by 4 bases and J by 12 bases. CDR3 length equals 13 residues.

This chain links TRBV4-2 with TRBJ1-2, with D unresolved. The CDR3 covers 15 residues. Germline lookup yields CDR1 LGHNA and CDR2 YNFKEQ. V dropped 0 bases and J dropped 9 bases, with 17 bases sitting between them. Written as DNA, the CDR3 is TGTGCCAGCAGCCAAGAAGGTACGGCGCGAGGGAGCTACACCTTC. Translating gives CASSQEGTARGSYTF.

The rearrangement joins TRBV18 to TRBJ1-4; the match to TRBD1 covers 8 bases. The CDR3 runs 15 residues. Trimming at V came to 0 bases and at J to 4 bases, leaving 1 base not matched to a gene. Germline CDR1 reads KGHSH; CDR2 reads LQKENI. The CDR3 loop reads CASSPPGQVNEKLFF. The CDR3 nucleotides are TGTGCCAGCTCACCACCGGGACAGGTTAATGAAAAACTGTTTTTT.

The rearrangement uses TRBV15 and TRBJ2-2; weak D call: TRBD2 (6 bases). Germline CDR1 and CDR2: LNHNV and YYDKDF (reference sequence). V lost 3 bases and J 6 bases, leaving 11 bases between the germline ends. CDR3 length: 14 residues. The CDR3 DNA sequence: TGTGCCACCAGCAGTAGCGGCCTGGCCGGGGAGCTGTTTTTT. This sequence encodes CATSSSGLAGELFF.

The table lists this clone with a few counts. The J gene is TRBJ2-1, the V gene TRBV7-6; D may be TRBD2 (6 bases). V was pared by 6 bases and J by 8 bases, with 20 bases between. CDR1 SGHVS and CDR2 FNYEAQ come from the germline V gene. This CDR3 contains 15 residues. CDR3 DNA: TGTGCCAGCAGGGCCGGCAGTGGCAGCGGGCATGAGCAGTTCTTC. It specifies CASRAGSGSGHEQFF.

DNA for the CDR3: TGCGCCAGCAGACCGGTTGGTGTATTGAACTATGGCTACACCTTC. The encoded protein is CASRPVGVLNYGYTF. The chain uses TRBV5-1 and TRBJ1-2, with unresolved D. CDR3 length equals 15 residues. Trimming removed 5 bases at V and 2 bases at J, with 16 bases between. Germline V gives CDR1 SGHRS, CDR2 YFSETQ.

This clone was detected only a few times. V is TRBV5-1 and J is TRBJ1-6, with a tentative D call TRBD1 (5 bases). CDR1 and CDR2 from the germline V gene are SGHRS and YFSETQ. V lost 4 bases and J lost 7, with 9 bases in between. This CDR3 is built from 13 residues. CDR3 DNA sequence: TGCGCCAGCAGCCCCGGGGGAAATTCACCCCTCCACTTT. Translated: CASSPGGNSPLHF.

This clone showed up just once. V is TRBV6-4 and J is TRBJ1-1; 7 positions agree with TRBD1. The CDR3 contains 13 residues. The trim removed 7 bases at V and 1 base at J, leaving 3 bases unmatched. The germline CDR1 and CDR2 sequences are MRHNA and SNTAGT. As DNA, the CDR3 is TGTGCCAGCAAAAGGACAGGGAACACTGAAGCTTTCTTT. It translates to CASKRTGNTEAFF.

This clone was recorded once. The genes are TRBV6-6 and TRBJ2-2, with 9 bases matching TRBD2. Germline V CDR1 and CDR2: MNHNY, SVGAGI (reference sequence). Trimming cost V 7 bases and J 5 bases; bases outside gene matches: 8. The CDR3 has 15 amino acids. The CDR3 DNA reads as TGTGCCAGCACGGGAGCGGGAGGCAAGACCGGGGAGCTGTTTTTT. Its translation is CASTGAGGKTGELFF.

The V and J genes are TRBV28 and TRBJ1-1; 12 nucleotides match TRBD1. The CDR3 runs to 13 residues. The germline gives CDR1 MDHEN, CDR2 SYDVKM. V lost 4 bases, J lost 11 bases, and 5 bases stayed unmatched. The CDR3 nucleotides read TGTGCCAGCAGTTCCGGGACAGGGGGCATGGCTTTCTTT. Residues: CASSSGTGGMAFF.

This clone occurred a few times. V and J are TRBV19 and TRBJ1-5; TRBD1 aligns across 9 bases. V lost 11 bases and J lost 1; bases outside the gene matches: 6. Germline V gene sequence: CDR1 LNHDA, CDR2 SQIVND (reference sequence). CDR3 length equals 14 residues. CDR3 bases: TGTGCCGCGACGGACAGGGGAAGCAATCAGCCCCAGCATTTT. Its translation is CAATDRGSNQPQHF.

The chain carries TRBV5-1 and TRBJ1-1, with no clear D. The CDR3 loop spans 15 amino acids. V dropped 5 bases and J dropped 0 bases, with 14 bases sitting between them. The germline V gene encodes CDR1 SGHRS and CDR2 YFSETQ. CDR3 sequence reads: CASRLRGTLNTEAFF. As DNA, the CDR3 is TGCGCCAGCAGACTCCGCGGCACCTTGAACACTGAAGCTTTCTTT.

The chain has TRBV6-5 and TRBJ1-1; D remains unclear. Trimming removed 10 bases at V and 7 bases at J, with 13 bases between. The germline gives CDR1 MNHEY, CDR2 SVGAGI. This CDR3 is 11 amino acids long. The DNA of the CDR3 is TGTGCCATCGCTAGTCGGGGTGAAGCTTTCTTT. Translation gives CAIASRGEAFF.

In this sample, this clone turned up a few times. The chain combines TRBV5-8 with TRBJ2-3, with 11 bases matching TRBD2. This CDR3 region has 16 residues. V was pared by 4 bases and J by 0 bases, with 4 bases of the junction left unmatched. The germline gives CDR1 SGHTS, CDR2 YDEGEE. The chain's CDR3 is CASSPGLAASTDTQYF. The CDR3 DNA reads TGTGCCAGCAGCCCGGGACTAGCGGCTAGCACAGATACGCAGTATTTT.

This chain joins TRBV19 and TRBJ1-5; the match to TRBD1 covers 9 bases. Germline CDR1 is LNHDA and CDR2 is SQIVND (reference sequence). Trimming at V came to 5 bases and at J to 7 bases, leaving 9 bases not matched to a gene. This CDR3 has 15 amino acids. CDR3 loop: CASSALGTGSQPQHF. Here the CDR3 DNA reads TGTGCCAGTAGTGCCCTTGGGACAGGGAGCCAGCCCCAGCATTTT.

The rearrangement joins TRBV28 to TRBJ2-7, with D maybe TRBD2 (5 bases). Trimming took off 5 bases at V and 0 bases at J, with 14 bases between the two ends. The CDR3 has 15 amino acids. Germline V gene lookup returns CDR1 MDHEN and CDR2 SYDVKM. The DNA of the CDR3 is TGTGCCAGCAGTAATTCAGCGGCTAGCTCCTACGAGCAGTACTTC. Translated, it gives CASSNSAASSYEQYF.